Each of the 28 T cell receptor beta chains below was sequenced from the same sample in a study of vaccination and CD4 T cells after COVID-19. Time point meaning: late sampling 161 to 241 days after vaccination in three convalescent patients. The treatment denotes: 10-day PBMC culture with coronavirus spike peptide pools or control peptides (ViraFEST assay). The Oncomine TCR Beta short-read assay was applied to DNA of cultured CD4+ T cells. MiXCR, run by TCRdb on the PCR reads, gives a single entry per CDR3 protein. The repertoire consists of approximately 23,000 distinct CDR3 sequences, with about two fifths occurring once and the leading ten covering 30%. These TCRs are of unknown antigen specificity. This specimen was CD4+ T cells from blood, cultured in vitro, taken about 7 months after SARS-CoV-2 vaccination. Receptors were obtained from a human donor who had recovered from COVID-19.

The J gene is TRBJ1-1, the V gene TRBV14, with TRBD1 as a possible D gene (5 bases). CDR3 length: 13 amino acids. V was clipped by 4 bases and J by 2 bases, with 8 bases between them. Germline CDR1 is SGHDN and CDR2 is FVKESK. CDR3 residues: CASSPGRNTEAFF. CDR3 sequence (DNA): TGTGCCAGCAGCCCGGGGCGCAACACTGAAGCTTTCTTT.

This chain joins TRBV2 and TRBJ1-1; no reliable D call. Germline assignment: CDR1 SNHLY and CDR2 FYNNEI. This CDR3 comprises 13 residues. Trimming removed 6 bases at V and 8 bases at J, with 16 bases between. CDR3 bases: TGTGCCAGCAGGACCCCCAGAACTGCAGAAGCTTTCTTT. Protein sequence: CASRTPRTAEAFF.

This clonotype appeared a single time. The rearrangement links TRBV5-8 to TRBJ1-2; a possible D gene is TRBD1 (5 bases). The germline V gene has CDR1 SGHTS and CDR2 YDEGEE. This CDR3 is built from 15 residues. V was trimmed by 4 bases and J by 1 base, leaving 14 bases between them. CDR3 in amino acids: CASSRRTGGNYGYTF. The CDR3 region has the DNA TGTGCCAGCAGCAGACGGACTGGGGGTAACTATGGCTACACCTTC. The full variable domain, in which reference TRBV5-8 and TRBJ1-2 provide the parts outside the CDR3, is EAGVTQSPTHLIKTRGQQATLRCSPISGHTSVYWYQQALGLGLQFLLWYDEGEERNRGNFPPRFSGRQFPNYSSELNVNALELEDSALYLCASSRRTGGNYGYTFGSGTRLTVV.

The rearrangement uses TRBV7-3 and TRBJ2-2; 13 bases agree with TRBD2. Trimming removed 3 bases from V and 3 bases from J; junction bases left unmatched: 4. Germline V gene lookup returns CDR1 SGHTA and CDR2 FQGTGA. CDR3 length: 17 residues. DNA of the CDR3: TGTGCCAGCAGCTTGGGACTAGCGGGGAGGGACACCGGGGAGCTGTTTTTT. Its protein is CASSLGLAGRDTGELFF.

By share of the sample, this clonotype is medium-sized. The rearrangement links TRBV7-2 to TRBJ1-1; TRBD1 is a possible D gene (5 bases). This CDR3 region has 15 residues. The germline CDR1 and CDR2 sequences are SGHTA and FQGNSA. Trimming took off 2 bases at V and 1 base at J, with 11 bases between the two ends. The CDR3 nucleotides are TGTGCCAGCAGCTTACTTGGGGCCGGGAACACTGAAGCTTTCTTT. It yields the protein CASSLLGAGNTEAFF.

The chain carries TRBV7-2 and TRBJ2-7, with a possible D match to TRBD2 (6 bases). The germline V and J ends were trimmed by 0 bases and 4 bases, with 10 bases remaining between them. Per germline, CDR1 SGHTA and CDR2 FQGNSA. The CDR3 is 14 amino acids. The CDR3 DNA is TGTGCCAGCAGCTTAGCGGCGGGACGGTACGAGCAGTACTTC. Protein product: CASSLAAGRYEQYF.

The gene calls are TRBV5-6 and TRBJ1-5; D unresolved. V was cut by 6 bases and J by 4 bases, with 11 bases left in between. The CDR3 runs 13 residues. Germline V gives CDR1 SGHDT, CDR2 YYEEEE. The CDR3 nucleotides are TGTGCCAGCAACGGAAGGAGGAATCAGCCCCAGCATTTT. This gives the protein CASNGRRNQPQHF.

V and J are TRBV19 and TRBJ2-2; 7 bases agree with TRBD1. The length of the CDR3 is 17 residues. V lost 4 bases, J lost 3 bases, and 11 bases stayed unmatched. Germline CDR1 and CDR2: LNHDA and SQIVND (reference sequence). The CDR3 loop is CASSKDRHYADTGELFF. The DNA for the CDR3 is TGTGCCAGTAGTAAGGACAGGCATTATGCGGACACCGGGGAGCTGTTTTTT.

This sequence joins TRBV19 and TRBJ2-7; 8 positions match TRBD2. The CDR3 has 13 amino acids. The trim removed 6 bases at V and 0 bases at J, leaving 1 base unmatched. Germline CDR1 is LNHDA and CDR2 is SQIVND (reference sequence). CDR3 coding DNA: TGTGCCAGTAGAACTAGCGGCTCCTACGAGCAGTACTTC. Its translation is CASRTSGSYEQYF.

This clonotype has only a few counts. This chain links TRBV7-9 with TRBJ2-3; the D is unclear. The CDR3 has 14 residues. The V end was cut by 7 bases, the J end by 4 bases, with 15 bases between. CDR1 is SEHNR and CDR2 is FQNEAQ in the germline V gene (reference sequence). The CDR3 DNA is TGTGCCAGCAACCGCCTAGGATCCGCAGATACGCAGTATTTT. Protein product: CASNRLGSADTQYF.

The CDR3 DNA reads as TGTGCCAGCAGCGTTGAACCCGGGACAGGCCTCTTGAGGCAGTACTTC. Amino acid sequence: CASSVEPGTGLLRQYF. The chain combines TRBV9 with TRBJ2-7, with 8 nucleotides matching TRBD1. V shed 2 bases and J 9 bases; nucleotides not matched to a gene: 16. Germline CDR1 SGDLS, CDR2 YYNGEE. The CDR3 sequence is 16 residues long.

The rearrangement joins TRBV7-6 to TRBJ2-7, with 7 bases aligning to TRBD1. V was pared by 5 bases and J by 0 bases, with 10 bases of the junction left unmatched. The CDR3 is 16 residues long. Germline assignment: CDR1 SGHVS and CDR2 FNYEAQ. CDR3 sequence: CASSPNRDRPSYEQYF. Here the CDR3 DNA reads TGTGCCAGCAGCCCAAACCGGGACAGACCCTCCTACGAGCAGTACTTC. The full variable domain, rest sourced from reference TRBV7-6 and TRBJ2-7, is GAGVSQSPRYKVTKRGQDVALRCDPISGHVSLYWYRQALGQGPEFLTYFNYEAQQDKSGLPNDRFSAERPEGSISTLTIQRTEQRDSAMYRCASSPNRDRPSYEQYFGPGTRLTVT.

Many counts were recorded for this clonotype. The rearrangement uses TRBV2 and TRBJ1-2; TRBD1 matches 7 bases. The CDR3 is 12 residues long. Germline assignment: CDR1 SNHLY and CDR2 FYNNEI. V lost 6 bases, J lost 8 bases, and 6 bases stayed unmatched. This chain's CDR3 is CASREQGSGYTF. The CDR3 coding sequence is TGTGCCAGCAGAGAACAGGGGAGCGGCTACACCTTC.

The chain has TRBV5-8 and TRBJ2-2; D not certain. The germline CDR1 and CDR2 sequences are SGHTS and YDEGEE. CDR3 size: 14 residues. Trimming pared 2 bases from V and 4 bases from J, leaving 9 bases between. The CDR3 coding sequence is TGTGCCAGCAGCTTATCTAGGGCCACCGGGGAGCTGTTTTTT. Residues: CASSLSRATGELFF.

The chain uses TRBV20-1 and TRBJ1-6, with a possible D match to TRBD1 (5 bases). The CDR3 has 14 residues. CDR1 DFQATT and CDR2 SNEGSKA come from the germline V gene (reference sequence). Trimming took off 0 bases at V and 9 bases at J, with 12 bases between the two ends. CDR3 nucleotide sequence: TGCAGTGCTAGAGATTCCAGGGTTTCTTCACCCCTCCACTTT. Protein sequence: CSARDSRVSSPLHF.

J is TRBJ1-1 and V is TRBV20-1; D is perhaps TRBD1 (6 bases). The CDR3 is 15 amino acids. V was shortened by 5 bases and J by 3 bases, with 19 bases between the two germline ends. Germline V gene lookup returns CDR1 DFQATT and CDR2 SNEGSKA (reference sequence). The CDR3 DNA follows: TGCAGTGCTCGGGGGGGGCCAGGGAGGGACACTGAAGCTTTCTTT. Translation: CSARGGPGRDTEAFF.

The rearrangement joins TRBV9 to TRBJ1-1; D possibly corresponds to TRBD1 (5 bases). The germline V and J ends were trimmed by 1 base and 4 bases, with 8 bases remaining between them. The germline V gene encodes CDR1 SGDLS and CDR2 YYNGEE. This CDR3 spans 13 amino acids. The CDR3 sequence is CASSVSGTTEAFF. CDR3 DNA sequence: TGTGCCAGCAGCGTATCAGGGACCACTGAAGCTTTCTTT. Full variable domain (rest looked up from reference TRBV9 and TRBJ1-1): DSGVTQTPKHLITATGQRVTLRCSPRSGDLSVYWYQQSLDQGLQFLIQYYNGEERAKGNILERFSAQQFPDLHSELNLSSLELGDSALYFCASSVSGTTEAFFGQGTRLTVV.

The V call is TRBV24-1, the J call TRBJ2-1, with TRBD1 identical over 8 bases. The length of the CDR3 is 14 residues. The J segment lost 5 bases and the V segment lost 5 bases, leaving 4 bases of the junction unmatched. CDR1 and CDR2 from the germline V gene are KGHDR and SFDVKD. The CDR3 protein is CATSGQGYDNEQFF. CDR3 bases: TGTGCCACCAGTGGACAGGGGTACGACAATGAGCAGTTCTTC.

The V and J genes are TRBV18 and TRBJ2-5, with 7 nucleotides matching TRBD1. The CDR3 is 15 residues long. The germline gives CDR1 KGHSH, CDR2 LQKENI. J lost 7 bases, V lost 0 bases, and 8 bases had no gene match. CDR3 sequence: CASSPPVGTEGTQYF. The CDR3, as DNA: TGTGCCAGCTCACCACCGGTAGGGACAGAGGGGACCCAGTACTTC.

The chain links TRBV7-9 to TRBJ1-6; TRBD1 is a possible D gene (5 bases). The CDR3 covers 14 residues. Germline lookup yields CDR1 SEHNR and CDR2 FQNEAQ (reference sequence). The V and J ends lost 6 bases and 4 bases respectively, with 10 bases between them. CDR3 region: CASRSDKYNSPLHF. CDR3 sequence (DNA): TGTGCCAGCAGGTCGGACAAGTATAATTCACCCCTCCACTTT.

J is TRBJ1-2 and V is TRBV20-1; 12 bases line up with TRBD1. Germline assignment: CDR1 DFQATT and CDR2 SNEGSKA (reference sequence). V lost 3 bases to trimming and J lost 3 bases; unmatched junction nucleotides: 5. CDR3 length equals 15 residues. The CDR3 sequence: CSARGQGAPYYGYTF. The CDR3 DNA reads TGCAGTGCTAGGGGACAGGGGGCCCCCTACTATGGCTACACCTTC.

This clonotype has only a few counts. The CDR3 DNA follows: TGTGCCAGCAGCTCGAGGGACGGTAGCAATCAGCCCCAGCATTTT. Encoded protein: CASSSRDGSNQPQHF. The V call is TRBV11-3, the J call TRBJ1-5; maybe TRBD1 (5 bases). Germline values: CDR1 SGHNT, CDR2 YENEEA. The CDR3 length is 15 residues. Trimming shortened V by 4 bases and J by 0 bases, and 10 bases separated the two germline ends.

This sequence joins TRBV7-2 and TRBJ2-1; 7 bases map to TRBD1. Trimming took 3 bases from V and 5 from J; bases not matched to a gene: 7. Germline CDR1 reads SGHTA; CDR2 reads FQGNSA. The CDR3 loop spans 15 amino acids. CDR3 sequence: CASSFAGTVDNEQFF. The DNA of the CDR3 is TGTGCCAGCAGCTTCGCCGGGACAGTTGACAATGAGCAGTTCTTC.

This clonotype was seen more than once but under ten times. The genes are TRBV6-5 and TRBJ2-5; TRBD1 agrees at 7 bases. CDR1 MNHEY and CDR2 SVGAGI come from the germline V gene. Germline trimming cut 2 bases from V and 5 bases from J; bases unmatched to any gene: 17. CDR3 length: 18 amino acids. CDR3 sequence: CASSYHPTGTRSGETQYF. In DNA, the CDR3 is TGTGCCAGCAGTTACCATCCGACAGGGACACGATCGGGGGAGACCCAGTACTTC.

This clonotype was detected only a few times. The J gene is TRBJ2-5, the V gene TRBV2, with D possibly matching TRBD1 (6 bases). The CDR3 runs to 13 residues. The germline CDR1 and CDR2 sequences are SNHLY and FYNNEI. Trimming left V 7 bases short and J 2 bases short, with 11 bases between. The CDR3 spells CASMADSQETQYF. As DNA, the CDR3 is TGTGCCAGCATGGCGGACAGTCAAGAGACCCAGTACTTC. Combining the CDR3 with reference TRBV2 and TRBJ2-5 gives the whole variable domain EPEVTQTPSHQVTQMGQEVILRCVPISNHLYFYWYRQILGQKVEFLVSFYNNEISEKSEIFDDQFSVERPDGSNFTLKIRSTKLEDSAMYFCASMADSQETQYFGPGTRLLVL.

This chain uses TRBV24-1 with TRBJ1-2, with D possibly being TRBD1 (6 bases). Germline lookup yields CDR1 KGHDR and CDR2 SFDVKD. CDR3 length: 11 amino acids. V was clipped by 7 bases and J by 8 bases, with 10 bases between them. CDR3 residues: CATSDRLGYTF. The CDR3 DNA reads TGTGCCACCAGCGACAGGTTAGGCTACACCTTC.

This clonotype turned up a few times. The gene calls are TRBV6-1 and TRBJ1-5; D possibly corresponds to TRBD1 (6 bases). The germline gives CDR1 MNHNS, CDR2 SASEGT. The CDR3 runs to 15 residues. V dropped 6 bases and J dropped 2 bases, with 14 bases sitting between them. The CDR3 spells CASSGQIWGNQPQHF. The CDR3 DNA follows: TGTGCCAGCAGCGGACAGATCTGGGGCAATCAGCCCCAGCATTTT.

The chain combines TRBV20-1 with TRBJ2-5; 9 nucleotides agree with TRBD1. Germline V lookup: CDR1 DFQATT, CDR2 SNEGSKA (reference sequence). With 1 base clipped from V and 9 bases from J, the junction kept 12 bases outside the gene matches. The CDR3 runs 15 residues. CDR3 nucleotides: TGCAGTGCTAGAGCCGGTACAGGGGGCAGTGAGGCCCAGTACTTC. Translated: CSARAGTGGSEAQYF.